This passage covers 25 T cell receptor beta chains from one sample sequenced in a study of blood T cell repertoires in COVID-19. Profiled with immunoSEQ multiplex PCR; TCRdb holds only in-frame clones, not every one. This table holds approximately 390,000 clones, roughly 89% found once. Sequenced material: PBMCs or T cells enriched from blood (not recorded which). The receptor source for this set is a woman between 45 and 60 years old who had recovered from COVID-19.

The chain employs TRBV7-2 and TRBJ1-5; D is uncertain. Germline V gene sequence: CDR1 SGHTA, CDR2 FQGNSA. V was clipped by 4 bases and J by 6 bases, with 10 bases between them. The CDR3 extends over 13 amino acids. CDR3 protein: CASSSTRVQPQHF. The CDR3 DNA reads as TGTGCCAGCAGCTCGACTAGGGTTCAGCCCCAGCATTTT.

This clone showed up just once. The CDR3 bases are TGTGCCTGGAGTGTGAGGGACAGAGCCCCTGCTTTCTTT. Translated, it gives CAWSVRDRAPAFF. This chain links TRBV30 with TRBJ1-1; 7 bases map to TRBD1. Looked up from germline, CDR1 is GTSNPN and CDR2 is SVGIG (reference sequence). The CDR3 contains 13 residues. V dropped 0 bases and J dropped 11; count of bases not matched to a gene: 9.

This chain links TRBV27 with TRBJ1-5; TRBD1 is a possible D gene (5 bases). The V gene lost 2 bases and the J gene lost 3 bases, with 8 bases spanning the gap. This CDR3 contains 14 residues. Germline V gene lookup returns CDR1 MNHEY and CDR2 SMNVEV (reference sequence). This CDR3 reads CASSLRGDNQPQHF. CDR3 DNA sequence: TGTGCCAGCAGTTTAAGGGGTGACAATCAGCCCCAGCATTTT.

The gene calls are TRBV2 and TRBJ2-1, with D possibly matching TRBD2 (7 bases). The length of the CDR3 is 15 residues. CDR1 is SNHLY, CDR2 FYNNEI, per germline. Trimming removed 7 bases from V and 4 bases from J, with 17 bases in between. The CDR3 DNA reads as TGTGCCAGCACTACGGGCGGGGGCTCGTACAATGAGCAGTTCTTC. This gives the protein CASTTGGGSYNEQFF.

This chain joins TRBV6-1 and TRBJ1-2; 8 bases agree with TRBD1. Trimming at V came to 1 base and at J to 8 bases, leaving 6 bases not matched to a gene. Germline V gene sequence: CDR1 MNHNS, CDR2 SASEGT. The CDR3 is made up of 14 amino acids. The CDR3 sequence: CASSEVNRQGGYTF. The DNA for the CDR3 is TGTGCCAGCAGTGAAGTAAATAGACAGGGGGGCTACACCTTC.

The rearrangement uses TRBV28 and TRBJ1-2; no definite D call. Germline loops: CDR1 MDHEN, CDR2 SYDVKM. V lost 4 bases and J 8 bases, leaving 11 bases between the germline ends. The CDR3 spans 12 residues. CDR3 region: CASSSPLSGYTF. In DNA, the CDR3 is TGTGCCAGCAGTTCCCCTCTCTCCGGCTACACCTTC.

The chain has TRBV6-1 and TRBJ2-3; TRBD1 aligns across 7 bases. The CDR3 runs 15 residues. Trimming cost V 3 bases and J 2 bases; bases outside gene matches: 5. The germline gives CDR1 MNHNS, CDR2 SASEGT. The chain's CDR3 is CASSETGLSTDTQYF. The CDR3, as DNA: TGTGCCAGCAGTGAGACAGGGCTTTCCACAGATACGCAGTATTTT.

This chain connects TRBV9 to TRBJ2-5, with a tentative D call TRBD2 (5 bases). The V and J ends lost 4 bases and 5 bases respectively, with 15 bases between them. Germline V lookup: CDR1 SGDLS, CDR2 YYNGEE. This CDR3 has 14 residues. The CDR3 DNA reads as TGTGCCAGCAGCCCTGGACCGACGGGGGAGACCCAGTACTTC. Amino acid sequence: CASSPGPTGETQYF. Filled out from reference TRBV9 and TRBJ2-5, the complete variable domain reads DSGVTQTPKHLITATGQRVTLRCSPRSGDLSVYWYQQSLDQGLQFLIQYYNGEERAKGNILERFSAQQFPDLHSELNLSSLELGDSALYFCASSPGPTGETQYFGPGTRLLVL.

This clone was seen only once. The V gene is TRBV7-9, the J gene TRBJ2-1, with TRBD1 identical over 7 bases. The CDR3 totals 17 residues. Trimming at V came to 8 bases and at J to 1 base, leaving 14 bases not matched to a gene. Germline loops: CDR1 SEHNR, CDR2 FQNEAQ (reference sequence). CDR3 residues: CASLGHTGATSYNEQFF. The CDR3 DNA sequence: TGTGCCAGCCTCGGGCACACAGGGGCGACATCCTACAATGAGCAGTTCTTC.

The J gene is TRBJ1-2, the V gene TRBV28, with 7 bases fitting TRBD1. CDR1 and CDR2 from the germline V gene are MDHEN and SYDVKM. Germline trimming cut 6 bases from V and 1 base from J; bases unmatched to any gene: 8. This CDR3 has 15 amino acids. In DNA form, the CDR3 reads TGTGCCAGCAGAGAGACAGGGACCCATAACTATGGCTACACCTTC. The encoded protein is CASRETGTHNYGYTF.

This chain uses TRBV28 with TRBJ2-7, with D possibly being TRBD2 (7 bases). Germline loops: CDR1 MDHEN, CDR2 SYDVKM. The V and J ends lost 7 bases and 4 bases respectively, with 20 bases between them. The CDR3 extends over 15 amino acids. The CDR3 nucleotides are TGTGCCAGCACATTAGGGGGGACTAAGCGTTACGAGCAGTACTTC. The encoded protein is CASTLGGTKRYEQYF.

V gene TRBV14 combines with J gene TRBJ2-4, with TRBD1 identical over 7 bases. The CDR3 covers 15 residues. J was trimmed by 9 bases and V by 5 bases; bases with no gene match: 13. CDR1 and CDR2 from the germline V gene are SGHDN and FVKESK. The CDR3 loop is CASSSMTGSWGIQYF. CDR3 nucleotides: TGTGCCAGCAGCTCAATGACAGGGTCGTGGGGCATTCAGTACTTC.

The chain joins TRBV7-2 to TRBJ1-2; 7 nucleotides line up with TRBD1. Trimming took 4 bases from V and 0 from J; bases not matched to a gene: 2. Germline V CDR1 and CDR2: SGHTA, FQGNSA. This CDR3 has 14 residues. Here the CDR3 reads CASSYDRANYGYTF. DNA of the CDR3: TGTGCCAGCAGCTACGACAGGGCTAACTATGGCTACACCTTC.

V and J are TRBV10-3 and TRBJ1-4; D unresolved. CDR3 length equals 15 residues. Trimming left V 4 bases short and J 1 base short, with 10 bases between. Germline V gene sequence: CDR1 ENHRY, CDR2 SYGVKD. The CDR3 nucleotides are TGTGCCATCAGTGGTACCAACAGAACTAATGAAAAACTGTTTTTT. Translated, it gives CAISGTNRTNEKLFF.

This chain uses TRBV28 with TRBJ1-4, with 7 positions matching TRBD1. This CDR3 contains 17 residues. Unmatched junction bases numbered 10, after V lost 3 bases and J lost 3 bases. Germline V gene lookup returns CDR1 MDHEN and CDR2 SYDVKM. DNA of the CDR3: TGTGCCAGCAGTTTCCGCACAGGGGCCGTCGCTAATGAAAAACTGTTTTTT. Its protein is CASSFRTGAVANEKLFF.

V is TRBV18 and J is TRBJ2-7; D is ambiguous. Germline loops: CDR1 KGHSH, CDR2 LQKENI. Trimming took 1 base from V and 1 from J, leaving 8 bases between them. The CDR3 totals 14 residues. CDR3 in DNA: TGTGCCAGCTCACCACAGAGACAATCCTACGAGCAGTACTTC. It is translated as CASSPQRQSYEQYF. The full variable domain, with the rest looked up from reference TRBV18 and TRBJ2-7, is NAGVMQNPRHLVRRRGQEARLRCSPMKGHSHVYWYRQLPEEGLKFMVYLQKENIIDESGMPKERFSAEFPKEGPSILRIQQVVRGDSAAYFCASSPQRQSYEQYFGPGTRLTVT.

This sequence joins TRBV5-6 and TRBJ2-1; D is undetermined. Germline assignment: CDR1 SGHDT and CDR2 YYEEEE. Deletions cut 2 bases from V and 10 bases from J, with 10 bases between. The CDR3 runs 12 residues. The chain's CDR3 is CASSFGDWEQFF. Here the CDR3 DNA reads TGTGCCAGCAGCTTTGGTGACTGGGAGCAGTTCTTC.

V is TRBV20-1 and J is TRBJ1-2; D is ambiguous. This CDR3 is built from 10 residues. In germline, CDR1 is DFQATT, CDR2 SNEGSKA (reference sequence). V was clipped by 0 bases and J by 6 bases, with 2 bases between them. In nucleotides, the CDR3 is TGCAGTGCTAGAGATAATGGCTACACCTTC. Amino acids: CSARDNGYTF.

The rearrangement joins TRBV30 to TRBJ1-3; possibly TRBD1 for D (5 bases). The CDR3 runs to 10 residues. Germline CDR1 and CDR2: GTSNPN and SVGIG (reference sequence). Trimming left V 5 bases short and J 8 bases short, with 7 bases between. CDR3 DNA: TGTGCCTGGCAAGGGGACACCATATATTTT. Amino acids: CAWQGDTIYF.

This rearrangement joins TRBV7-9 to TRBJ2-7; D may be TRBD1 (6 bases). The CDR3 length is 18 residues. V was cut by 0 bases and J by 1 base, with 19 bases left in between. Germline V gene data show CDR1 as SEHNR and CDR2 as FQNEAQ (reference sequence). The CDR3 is CASSLAGTRVGISYEQYF. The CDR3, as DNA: TGTGCCAGCAGCTTAGCTGGGACAAGGGTCGGAATTTCCTACGAGCAGTACTTC.

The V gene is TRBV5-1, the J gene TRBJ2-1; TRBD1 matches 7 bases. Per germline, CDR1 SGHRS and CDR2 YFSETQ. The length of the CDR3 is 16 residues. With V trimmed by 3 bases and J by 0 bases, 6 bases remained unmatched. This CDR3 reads CASSSGGQSSYNEQFF. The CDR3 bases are TGCGCCAGCAGCTCAGGGGGTCAAAGCTCCTACAATGAGCAGTTCTTC.

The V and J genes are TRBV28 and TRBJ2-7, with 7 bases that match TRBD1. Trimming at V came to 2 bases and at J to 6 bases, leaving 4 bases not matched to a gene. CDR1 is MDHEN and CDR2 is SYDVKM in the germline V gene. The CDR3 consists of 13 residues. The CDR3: CASSLTGAPEQYF. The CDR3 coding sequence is TGTGCCAGCAGTTTAACAGGGGCGCCCGAGCAGTACTTC. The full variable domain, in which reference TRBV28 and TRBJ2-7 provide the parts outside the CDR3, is DVKVTQSSRYLVKRTGEKVFLECVQDMDHENMFWYRQDPGLGLRLIYFSYDVKMKEKGDIPEGYSVSREKKERFSLILESASTNQTSMYLCASSLTGAPEQYFGPGTRLTVT.

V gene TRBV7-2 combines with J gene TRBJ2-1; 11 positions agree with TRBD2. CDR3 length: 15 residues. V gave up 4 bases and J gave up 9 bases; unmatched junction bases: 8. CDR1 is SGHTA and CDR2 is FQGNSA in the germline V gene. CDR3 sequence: CASSSTSGVSGEQFF. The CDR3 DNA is TGTGCCAGCAGCTCGACTAGCGGGGTTTCGGGTGAGCAGTTCTTC.

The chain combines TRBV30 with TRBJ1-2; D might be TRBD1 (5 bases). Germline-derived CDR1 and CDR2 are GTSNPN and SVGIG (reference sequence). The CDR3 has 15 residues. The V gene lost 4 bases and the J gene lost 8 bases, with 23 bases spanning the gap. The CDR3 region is CAWNHFSTRGRGYTF. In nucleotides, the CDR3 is TGTGCCTGGAACCACTTCTCGACGCGGGGCCGGGGCTACACCTTC.

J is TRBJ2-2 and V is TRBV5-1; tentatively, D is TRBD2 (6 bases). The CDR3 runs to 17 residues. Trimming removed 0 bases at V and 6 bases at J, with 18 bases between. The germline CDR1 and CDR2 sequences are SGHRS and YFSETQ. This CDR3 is CASSLATTTSGAGELFF. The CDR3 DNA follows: TGCGCCAGCAGCTTGGCGACAACCACCTCGGGGGCCGGGGAGCTGTTTTTT.